This is a list of T cell receptor beta chains from one sample in a study of T-cell reconstitution after alpha-beta-depleted transplantation in children. TCRdb fed the PCR reads into MiXCR, producing one record per CDR3 protein. Here the sample spans 250,000 or so distinct CDR3 sequences, 8.2% being singletons. Sequencing was performed on PBMCs, mostly from graft donor cells, taken 180 days after TCRalphabeta/CD19-depleted stem cell transplant. The receptors were sampled from a male patient younger than 18 who had a stem cell transplant for acute lymphoblastic leukemia, so the T cells may come from the graft donor. Each CDR3 is given with its conserved first and last residue. Fields, in order: D gene, V gene, J gene, CDR3 length, clone size, CDR3 protein, CDR3 DNA. A D gene is named only where the DNA matches it firmly. Rows give clone size only sometimes, using once, few, many, or a class for an expanded clone.

.,TRBV5-1,TRBJ1-6,15,many,CASSLIQGRDSPLHF,TGCGCCAGCAGCTTGATTCAGGGGAGGGATTCACCCCTCCACTTT
.,TRBV2,TRBJ2-1,13,many,CASSEVAYNEQFF,TGTGCCAGCAGTGAAGTTGCCTACAATGAGCAGTTCTTC
.,TRBV5-4,TRBJ1-1,13,many,CASSFMNRPEAFF,TGTGCCAGCAGCTTTATGAACCGCCCCGAAGCTTTCTTT
.,TRBV6-2/TRBV6-3,TRBJ1-2,15,many,CASSSPFQEKYGYTF,TGTGCCAGCAGTTCTCCATTTCAGGAGAAGTATGGCTACACCTTC
TRBD2,TRBV29-1,TRBJ2-2,16,many,CSVEAPSGGVTGELFF,TGCAGCGTTGAAGCGCCCAGCGGGGGGGTCACCGGGGAGCTGTTTTTT
TRBD1,TRBV4-2,TRBJ1-1,15,many,CASSQVGQGATEAFF,TGTGCCAGCAGCCAAGTGGGACAGGGGGCCACTGAAGCTTTCTTT
.,TRBV12-3/TRBV12-4,TRBJ2-1,14,many,CASGIGVSYNEQFF,TGTGCCAGCGGTATCGGGGTTTCCTACAATGAGCAGTTCTTC
.,TRBV5-1,TRBJ1-6,17,few,CASSMDSLSSYNSPLHF,TGCGCCAGCAGCATGGACAGCCTAAGCTCCTATAATTCACCCCTCCACTTT
.,TRBV7-7,TRBJ2-1,15,few,CASSLGAFGRNEQFF,TGTGCTAGCAGCTTAGGTGCGTTTGGTAGGAATGAGCAGTTCTTC
.,TRBV5-1,TRBJ1-4,9,many,CAGGEKLFF,TGCGCCGGAGGTGAAAAACTGTTTTTT
TRBD1,TRBV14,TRBJ1-1,16,many,CACSRWGTGGDTEAFF,TGTGCCTGTTCTCGATGGGGGACAGGGGGGGACACTGAAGCTTTCTTT
.,TRBV9,TRBJ2-2,14,many,CASSAGPAPGELFF,TGTGCCAGCAGCGCTGGCCCGGCACCCGGGGAGCTGTTTTTT
TRBD2,TRBV7-9,TRBJ2-7,17,many,CASSHLTPGRADYEQYF,TGTGCCAGCAGCCACCTCACCCCCGGGAGGGCCGACTACGAGCAGTACTTC
.,TRBV15,TRBJ2-1,16,many,CATSYRPFRFSGLKFF,TGTGCCACCAGCTATCGTCCCTTTCGGTTCTCCGGGTTGAAGTTCTTC
.,TRBV7-6,TRBJ1-1,13,many,CASKEEEYTEAFF,TGTGCCAGCAAAGAGGAGGAGTACACTGAAGCTTTCTTT
.,TRBV29-1,TRBJ1-1,13,many,CSFTTAWNTEAFF,TGCAGCTTCACCACAGCTTGGAACACTGAAGCTTTCTTT
.,TRBV19,TRBJ1-2,14,few,CASSLEVDRPGYTF,TGTGCCAGTAGTCTGGAGGTAGACAGGCCCGGCTACACCTTC
.,TRBV11-2,TRBJ2-1,14,few,CASSLGLANNEQFF,TGTGCCAGCAGCTTGGGTCTAGCGAACAATGAGCAGTTCTTC
.,TRBV12-3/TRBV12-4,TRBJ2-6,24,.,CASSFRLWLTREKGGRSGANVLTF,TGTGCCAGCAGTTTTAGGTTGTGGCTCACACGGGAAAAGGGTGGGAGGTCTGGGGCCAACGTCCTGACTTTC
.,TRBV7-2,TRBJ2-3,14,many,CASSGRNELYTQYF,TGTGCCAGCAGCGGCCGAAATGAACTTTATACGCAGTATTTT
.,TRBV13,TRBJ1-2,15,many,CASSKGLPGNYGYTF,TGTGCCAGCAGCAAGGGACTCCCCGGGAACTATGGCTACACCTTC
.,TRBV6-2/TRBV6-3,TRBJ2-6,15,many,CASSPDFNGANVLTF,TGTGCCAGCAGCCCTGACTTCAATGGGGCCAACGTCCTGACTTTC
TRBD1,TRBV20-1,TRBJ2-5,14,many,CSASDRGRQETQYF,TGCAGTGCCAGCGACAGGGGTCGACAAGAGACCCAGTACTTC
.,TRBV6-6,TRBJ2-1,13,many,CASSWVGAGEQFF,TGTGCCAGCAGTTGGGTTGGAGCCGGTGAGCAGTTCTTC
TRBD2,TRBV12-3/TRBV12-4,TRBJ2-1,18,many,CASSSLPSGRVSHNEQFF,TGTGCCAGCAGTTCACTTCCTTCCGGGAGGGTCTCACACAATGAGCAGTTCTTC
.,TRBV10-3,TRBJ2-1,13,many,CAISELTGTRQFF,TGTGCCATCAGTGAGTTAACGGGAACACGGCAGTTCTTC
.,TRBV6-1,TRBJ1-2,16,many,CASSVQGGAPNYGYTF,TGTGCCAGCAGCGTACAAGGGGGGGCCCCTAACTATGGCTACACCTTC
.,TRBV3-1,TRBJ2-7,15,many,CASSQEAGRTYEQYF,TGTGCCAGCAGCCAAGAGGCGGGTAGGACCTACGAGCAGTACTTC
.,TRBV5-6,TRBJ2-5,14,many,CASSVQGLGETQYF,TGTGCCAGCAGCGTACAGGGACTCGGAGAGACCCAGTACTTC
.,TRBV7-3,TRBJ2-3,14,many,CASSPDSSTDTQYF,TGTGCCAGCAGCCCTGACTCGTCCACAGATACGCAGTATTTT
TRBD2,TRBV20-1,TRBJ2-1,15,.,CSARAASGGYNEQFF,TGCAGTGCTAGAGCCGCCAGCGGGGGGTATAATGAGCAGTTCTTC
TRBD2,TRBV9,TRBJ2-3,14,many,CASSVAGGKDTQYF,TGTGCCAGCAGCGTGGCGGGAGGAAAAGATACGCAGTATTTT
.,TRBV7-2,TRBJ2-4,15,many,CASSLRGASENIQYF,TGTGCCAGCAGCTTAAGGGGGGCCTCCGAAAACATTCAGTACTTC
.,TRBV20-1,TRBJ1-2,15,many,CSGLPRETVGHGYTF,TGCAGTGGATTACCGAGGGAAACAGTAGGACACGGCTACACCTTC
.,TRBV20-1,TRBJ1-2,11,many,CSASSDYGYTF,TGCAGTGCTAGTAGTGACTATGGCTACACCTTC
TRBD1,TRBV5-1,TRBJ2-7,15,many,CASSSGTGQAYEQYF,TGCGCCAGCAGCTCCGGGACAGGCCAAGCCTACGAGCAGTACTTC
TRBD1,TRBV3-1,TRBJ2-5,15,many,CASSQTGGGGETQYF,TGTGCCAGCAGCCAGACAGGGGGCGGGGGGGAGACCCAGTACTTC
.,TRBV10-3,TRBJ1-1,14,many,CAISEPAPNTEAFF,TGTGCCATCAGTGAGCCAGCCCCGAACACTGAAGCTTTCTTT
.,TRBV19,TRBJ2-1,16,few,CASSIRARGGGNEQFF,.
.,TRBV29-1,TRBJ2-1,15,many,CSSRRGGDQFNEQFF,TGCAGCTCCCGCAGGGGGGGGGACCAGTTCAATGAGCAGTTCTTC
.,TRBV27,TRBJ2-7,14,many,CASSSRQSIYEQYF,TGTGCCAGCAGTTCGAGACAGTCTATCTACGAGCAGTACTTC
TRBD2,TRBV5-1,TRBJ2-1,16,many,CASSLRGLAGYNEQFF,TGCGCCAGCAGCTTGAGGGGTCTAGCGGGGTACAATGAGCAGTTCTTC
.,TRBV10-3,TRBJ2-3,16,many,CAISESIAARGDTQYF,TGTGCCATCAGTGAGTCCATCGCCGCCCGAGGAGATACGCAGTATTTT
TRBD1,TRBV12-3/TRBV12-4,TRBJ1-1,15,many,CASSLGRGRGDEAFF,TGTGCCAGCAGCCTTGGCAGGGGGCGCGGAGATGAAGCTTTCTTT
.,TRBV29-1,TRBJ1-2,12,many,CSVLAWGGGYTF,TGCAGCGTTCTCGCTTGGGGGGGTGGCTACACCTTC
TRBD1,TRBV6-1,TRBJ2-2,17,many,CASSPFTGTEDTGELFF,TGTGCCAGCAGTCCTTTTACCGGGACAGAGGACACCGGGGAGCTGTTTTTT
TRBD1,TRBV3-1,TRBJ1-1,14,many,CASSHLTGGRIAFF,TGTGCCAGCAGCCACCTTACAGGGGGCCGAATAGCTTTCTTT
.,TRBV7-9,TRBJ2-5,15,.,CASRPGSLYQETQYF,TGTGCCAGCAGACCCGGGAGTTTGTACCAAGAGACCCAGTACTTC
.,TRBV4-3,TRBJ1-1,15,many,CASSQDRPGNTEAFF,TGCGCCAGCAGCCAAGATCGCCCTGGCAACACTGAAGCTTTCTTT
.,TRBV5-4,TRBJ1-2,18,once,CASSLRSVRGKDGYGYTF,TGTGCCAGCAGCTTGAGATCGGTCAGGGGAAAGGATGGCTATGGCTACACCTTC
TRBD1,TRBV14,TRBJ1-6,18,many,CASSLSRDRGVYNSPLHF,TGTGCCAGCAGCCTATCCCGGGACAGGGGTGTCTATAATTCACCCCTCCACTTT